One sample yielded the 10 T cell receptor beta chains listed below, sequenced in a study of blood T cell repertoires in COVID-19. Method: immunoSEQ multiplex PCR; TCRdb's copy keeps in-frame clones and lacks some. The sample records 150,000 to 200,000 clones, about 85% being singletons. The sample taken for sequencing was peripheral blood. The receptors originated from a man in his 70s with active or convalescent COVID-19.

CDR3 residues: CASSEGNMNTEAFF. The CDR3 nucleotides are TGTGCCAGCAGTGAAGGTAACATGAACACTGAAGCTTTCTTT. This chain connects TRBV2 to TRBJ1-1, with no clear D. Germline values: CDR1 SNHLY, CDR2 FYNNEI. The CDR3 consists of 14 residues. V was clipped by 1 base and J by 0 bases, with 6 bases between them.

In its sample, this clone was seen once. For the CDR3, the DNA is TGCGCCAGCAGCTCAACAGGGAGCAATCAGCCCCAGCATTTT. Translation: CASSSTGSNQPQHF. The chain is built from TRBV4-1 and TRBJ1-5, with D possibly being TRBD1 (6 bases). This CDR3 has 14 residues. Per the germline V gene, CDR1 is MGHRA and CDR2 is YSYEKL. Trimming removed 5 bases from V and 1 base from J, with 9 bases in between.

This clone appeared once. This chain connects TRBV6-6 to TRBJ2-1; D is perhaps TRBD1 (6 bases). V was trimmed by 7 bases and J by 9 bases, leaving 10 bases between them. Germline CDR1 MNHNY, CDR2 SVGAGI (reference sequence). The length of the CDR3 is 11 residues. Written as DNA, the CDR3 is TGTGCCAGCACCCAGGGGCGTGAGCAGTTCTTC. Translation gives CASTQGREQFF.

This clone was seen a few times. The chain uses TRBV6-2 or TRBV6-3 and TRBJ1-5; 9 positions match TRBD1. The CDR3 is made up of 18 amino acids. Trimming cost V 2 bases and J 1 base; bases outside gene matches: 9. CDR1 and CDR2 (germline): MNHEY, SVGEGT. CDR3 amino acids: CASSYGTGTSSSNQPQHF. The CDR3 DNA is TGTGCCAGCAGTTACGGGACAGGGACTTCTAGCAGCAATCAGCCCCAGCATTTT.

This clone was seen a handful of times. V and J are TRBV7-9 and TRBJ2-1; a weak D match, TRBD1 (6 bases). Trimming left V 5 bases short and J 7 bases short, with 9 bases between. This CDR3 spans 12 amino acids. CDR1 is SEHNR and CDR2 is FQNEAQ in the germline V gene (reference sequence). CDR3: CASSRQVNEQFF. The DNA of the CDR3 is TGTGCCAGCAGCCGACAGGTGAATGAGCAGTTCTTC. The whole variable domain, filled in from reference TRBV7-9 and TRBJ2-1, reads DTGVSQNPRHKITKRGQNVTFRCDPISEHNRLYWYRQTLGQGPEFLTYFQNEAQLEKSRLLSDRFSAERPKGSFSTLEIQRTEQGDSAMYLCASSRQVNEQFFGPGTRLTVL.

This chain joins TRBV7-9 and TRBJ1-5; tentatively, D is TRBD1 (5 bases). Germline assignment: CDR1 SEHNR and CDR2 FQNEAQ (reference sequence). Trimming left V 3 bases short and J 4 bases short, with 7 bases between. The CDR3 consists of 13 residues. CDR3 coding DNA: TGTGCCAGCAGCTTTGGGGGGAATCAGCCCCAGCATTTT. Translated, it gives CASSFGGNQPQHF.

The rearrangement joins TRBV19 to TRBJ1-2, with D possibly being TRBD1 (5 bases). The germline V gene has CDR1 LNHDA and CDR2 SQIVND (reference sequence). The CDR3 loop spans 13 amino acids. Trimming took off 7 bases at V and 7 bases at J, with 16 bases between the two ends. CDR3 in DNA: TGTGCCAGTACCCAGGGCAGGGTTTCTGGCTACACCTTC. As protein: CASTQGRVSGYTF.

The chain has TRBV7-2 and TRBJ1-2; possible D gene TRBD1, 6 bases. Germline V gene lookup returns CDR1 SGHTA and CDR2 FQGNSA. The CDR3 is 16 residues long. The germline V and J ends were trimmed by 1 base and 3 bases, with 15 bases remaining between them. CDR3 in DNA: TGTGCCAGCAGCTTAGTTGGCACAGGGAAGGACTATGGCTACACCTTC. Translating gives CASSLVGTGKDYGYTF.

This chain connects TRBV19 to TRBJ1-3; TRBD1 might be the D (5 bases). With 4 bases removed from V and 2 bases from J, the gap between germline ends came to 9 bases. The CDR3 consists of 14 residues. Germline V CDR1 and CDR2: LNHDA, SQIVND (reference sequence). The CDR3 here is CASSTGITGNTIYF. DNA of the CDR3: TGTGCCAGTAGTACAGGGATCACTGGAAACACCATATATTTT.

The rearrangement links TRBV15 to TRBJ2-5; D perhaps matches TRBD2 (7 bases). CDR1 and CDR2 from the germline V gene are LNHNV and YYDKDF (reference sequence). Trimming cost V 7 bases and J 1 base, with 16 bases left between them. The CDR3 contains 15 residues. The CDR3 nucleotides are TGTGCCACCAAAGATGGGGGGGCATTCCAAGAGACCCAGTACTTC. It translates to CATKDGGAFQETQYF. The full variable domain, completed using reference TRBV15 and TRBJ2-5, is DAMVIQNPRYQVTQFGKPVTLSCSQTLNHNVMYWYQQKSSQAPKLLFHYYDKDFNNEADTPDNFQSRRPNTSFCFLDIRSPGLGDTAMYLCATKDGGAFQETQYFGPGTRLLVL.